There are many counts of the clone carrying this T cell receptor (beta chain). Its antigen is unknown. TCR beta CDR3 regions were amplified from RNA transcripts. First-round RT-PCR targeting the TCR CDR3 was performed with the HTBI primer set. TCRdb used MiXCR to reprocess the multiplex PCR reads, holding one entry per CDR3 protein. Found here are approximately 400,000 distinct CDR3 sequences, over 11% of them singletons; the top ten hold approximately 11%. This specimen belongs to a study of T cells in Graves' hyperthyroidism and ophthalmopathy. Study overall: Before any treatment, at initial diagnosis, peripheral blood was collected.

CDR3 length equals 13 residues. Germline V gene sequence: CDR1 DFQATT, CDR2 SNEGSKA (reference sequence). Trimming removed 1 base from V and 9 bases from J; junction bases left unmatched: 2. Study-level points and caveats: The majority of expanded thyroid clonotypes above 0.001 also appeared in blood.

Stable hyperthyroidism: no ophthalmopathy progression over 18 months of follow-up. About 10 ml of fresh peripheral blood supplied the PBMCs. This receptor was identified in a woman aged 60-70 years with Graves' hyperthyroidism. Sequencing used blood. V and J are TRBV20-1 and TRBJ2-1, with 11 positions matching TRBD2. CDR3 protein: CSARAGLAAEQFF. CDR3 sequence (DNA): TGCAGTGCTAGAGCGGGACTAGCGGCTGAGCAGTTCTTC.